The subject of this entry is one T cell receptor (beta chain). The source of the sample is a study of sequential checkpoint blockade in melanoma. Study-wide background: First-line arms were nivolumab then ipilimumab, or the reverse, randomized 1:1. Each arm's sequence ended with maintenance nivolumab.

This sample's treatment: randomized to nivolumab then ipilimumab (arm A) or the reverse (arm B). PBMC sorting kept live CD3+CD8+ cells without CD19 or CD56. This CDR3 region has 12 residues. The germline V and J ends were trimmed by 3 bases and 6 bases, with 8 bases remaining between them. The germline CDR1 and CDR2 sequences are SEHNR and FQNEAQ (reference sequence). The data were produced by immunoSEQ multiplex PCR, yet TCRdb's version contains in-frame clones alone and is incomplete. Altogether approximately 10,000 clones are present, just under 80% being singletons, with the ten largest covering over 9%.

This specimen was CD8+ T cells sorted from blood (inferred from file names), taken from a patient given nivolumab and ipilimumab in sequence. This chain connects TRBV7-9 to TRBJ1-1; possible D gene TRBD1, 5 bases. The TCR originated in a human donor with melanoma. The CDR3 sequence: CASSFSGAEAFF. CDR3 in DNA: TGTGCCAGCAGCTTTTCGGGGGCTGAAGCTTTCTTT. Looking up the rest from reference TRBV7-9 and TRBJ1-1 gives the full variable domain: DTGVSQNPRHKITKRGQNVTFRCDPISEHNRLYWYRQTLGQGPEFLTYFQNEAQLEKSRLLSDRFSAERPKGSFSTLEIQRTEQGDSAMYLCASSFSGAEAFFGQGTRLTVV.